Below, 31 T cell receptor beta chains from the same sample are listed, as sequenced in a study of human T cells and chemical hapten exposure. Time point indicated: patch test 1, 2 weeks after DPC sensitization. Treatment here: therapeutic diphenylcyclopropenone sensitization with weekly scalp DPC. TCRdb re-called the RACE reads through MiXCR, storing one row per CDR3 protein. Of about 120,000 distinct CDR3 sequences in the sample, about 13% were seen once. Sequenced material: whole blood, taken in connection with sensitization to the hapten diphenylcyclopropenone (DPC). Receptors originate from a man aged 18 to 29 with alopecia areata. Some clones in this sample may be carry-over from other donors' samples.

The genes are TRBV20-1 and TRBJ1-2; D perhaps matches TRBD1 (6 bases). Germline CDR1 reads DFQATT; CDR2 reads SNEGSKA (reference sequence). The CDR3 is 13 residues long. Trimming removed 5 bases from V and 2 bases from J, with 12 bases in between. The CDR3 sequence: CSAGTRGNYGYTF. CDR3 nucleotide sequence: TGCAGTGCTGGGACAAGGGGGAACTATGGCTACACCTTC.

The chain uses TRBV7-2 and TRBJ1-5; D gene ambiguous. From germline, CDR1 is SGHTA and CDR2 FQGNSA. Trimming removed 1 base at V and 0 bases at J, with 7 bases between. This CDR3 contains 15 residues. The CDR3, as DNA: TGTGCCAGCAGCTTAGTTACCAATAGCAATCAGCCCCAGCATTTT. Translating gives CASSLVTNSNQPQHF.

This clonotype was counted at least ten times. The rearrangement uses TRBV21-1 and TRBJ1-5. TRBV21-1 is annotated as a pseudogene. CDR3 length equals 11 residues. CDR3 protein: CASRRYQPQHF. The CDR3 nucleotides read TGTGCCAGCAGAAGATATCAGCCCCAGCATTTT.

This chain links TRBV5-4 with TRBJ2-7; D may be TRBD1 (6 bases). CDR1 and CDR2 (germline): SGHNT, YYREEE (reference sequence). Trimming removed 4 bases from V and 3 bases from J, with 11 bases in between. The CDR3 loop spans 13 amino acids. The CDR3 protein is CASSPGDGYEQYV. In DNA, the CDR3 is TGTGCCAGCAGCCCAGGGGATGGCTACGAGCAGTACGTC.

The chain couples TRBV20-1 to TRBJ1-6; unclear D gene. CDR1 DFQATT and CDR2 SNEGSKA come from the germline V gene (reference sequence). The CDR3 loop spans 12 amino acids. Trimming shortened V by 1 base and J by 8 bases, and 6 bases separated the two germline ends. The CDR3 here is CSARGVDSPLHF. CDR3 nucleotides: TGCAGTGCTAGAGGGGTGGATTCACCCCTCCACTTT.

Many counts were recorded for this clonotype. V is TRBV3-1 and J is TRBJ2-1; 9 bases fit TRBD1. The germline V gene encodes CDR1 LGHDT and CDR2 YNNKEL (reference sequence). The length of the CDR3 is 15 residues. V was clipped by 4 bases and J by 0 bases; unmatched bases: 1. CDR3 coding DNA: TGTGCCAGCAGCCCACAGGGGGCCTCCTACAATGAGCAGTTCTTC. Protein sequence: CASSPQGASYNEQFF.

The V gene is TRBV29-1, the J gene TRBJ2-7; D is tentatively TRBD1 or TRBD2 (5 bases each). This CDR3 comprises 12 residues. V was pared by 6 bases and J by 2 bases, with 11 bases between. CDR1 and CDR2 (germline): SQVTM, ANQGSEA. The CDR3 spells CSVGTVTYEQYF. The CDR3 DNA reads TGCAGCGTGGGGACGGTGACCTACGAGCAGTACTTC.

Regarding this clonotype: At one boundary the junction diverges from the germline segment, which might be a read error. The chain is built from TRBV11-2 and TRBJ1-1; TRBD1 is a possible D gene (6 bases). CDR1 is SGHAT, CDR2 FQNNGV, per germline. The CDR3 consists of 15 residues. The CDR3 DNA follows: TGTGCCAGGAGCTACCACAGGGCTCTGAACACTGAAGCTTTCTTT. Translation: CARSYHRALNTEAFF.

In this sample, this clonotype turned up a few times. The chain employs TRBV3-1 and TRBJ1-6, with D possibly being TRBD1 (5 bases). The CDR3 is made up of 13 amino acids. The germline gives CDR1 LGHDT, CDR2 YNNKEL (reference sequence). Trimming stripped 6 bases from V and 10 bases from J, with 13 bases between. The CDR3 region is CASSTRGKSPLHF. CDR3 nucleotide sequence: TGTGCCAGCAGTACAAGGGGAAAATCACCCCTCCACTTT. Looking up the rest from reference TRBV3-1 and TRBJ1-6 gives the full variable domain: DTAVSQTPKYLVTQMGNDKSIKCEQNLGHDTMYWYKQDSKKFLKIMFSYNNKELIINETVPNRFSPKSPDKAHLNLHINSLELGDSAVYFCASSTRGKSPLHFGNGTRLTVT.

The sample holds a few counts of this clonotype. The rearrangement uses TRBV2 and TRBJ1-1; TRBD1 might be the D (5 bases). The CDR3 is 15 residues long. CDR1 and CDR2 from the germline V gene are SNHLY and FYNNEI. Trimming pared 7 bases from V and 10 bases from J, leaving 25 bases between. The CDR3 DNA follows: TGTGCCAGCAAGAAAGCGGGTGACAGTTGGCTTTCAGCTTTCTTT. Amino acid sequence: CASKKAGDSWLSAFF.

The V call is TRBV6-2 or TRBV6-3, the J call TRBJ2-1; D remains unclear. Germline V gene data show CDR1 as MNHEY and CDR2 as SVGEGT. The CDR3 is made up of 11 amino acids. V lost 5 bases, J lost 9 bases, and 8 bases lay in between. CDR3: CASSPIPEQFF. CDR3 sequence (DNA): TGTGCCAGCAGTCCGATCCCTGAGCAGTTCTTC.

A few counts support this clonotype. This rearrangement joins TRBV6-2 or TRBV6-3 to TRBJ2-2; D remains ambiguous. The CDR3 covers 13 residues. V was clipped by 2 bases and J by 4 bases, with 5 bases between them. Germline CDR1 is MNHEY and CDR2 is SVGEGT. The CDR3 sequence is CASSYGRTGELFF. The CDR3 DNA is TGTGCCAGCAGTTACGGTCGCACCGGGGAGCTGTTTTTT.

This clonotype has a handful of counts. This rearrangement joins TRBV7-8 to TRBJ1-1; possibly TRBD1 for D (5 bases). Germline V gene data show CDR1 as SGHVS and CDR2 as FQNEAQ. CDR3 length equals 15 residues. Trimming shortened V by 5 bases and J by 1 base, and 14 bases separated the two germline ends. CDR3 in amino acids: CASSPGSGTNTEAFF. CDR3 DNA sequence: TGTGCCAGCAGCCCAGGGTCAGGAACGAACACTGAAGCTTTCTTT.

This clonotype has more than one count but fewer than ten. This chain joins TRBV11-2 and TRBJ2-5, with TRBD1 matching over 8 bases. Trimming took 3 bases from V and 1 from J; bases not matched to a gene: 4. The CDR3 runs to 15 residues. Germline lookup yields CDR1 SGHAT and CDR2 FQNNGV. This CDR3 reads CASSLTGVPQETQYF. CDR3 in DNA: TGTGCCAGCAGCTTGACAGGGGTTCCCCAAGAGACCCAGTACTTC.

This clonotype appeared a few times. The rearrangement uses TRBV6-5 and TRBJ1-1, with TRBD1 matching over 7 bases. There are 14 residues in the CDR3. V lost 0 bases, J lost 6 bases, and 4 bases stayed unmatched. CDR1 and CDR2 (germline): MNHEY, SVGAGI. The CDR3 DNA is TGTGCCAGCAGTTACTCGCTCACAGGGGCTGAAGCTTTCTTT. Its protein is CASSYSLTGAEAFF.

The chain combines TRBV7-9 with TRBJ2-3, with D possibly TRBD1 on 6 matching bases. This CDR3 is built from 16 residues. Germline V gene sequence: CDR1 SEHNR, CDR2 FQNEAQ (reference sequence). V was cut by 2 bases and J by 3 bases, with 15 bases left in between. The DNA of the CDR3 is TGTGCCAGCAGCTTAATAAGGCAGGGGATGACAGATACGCAGTATTTT. Its translation is CASSLIRQGMTDTQYF.

The rearrangement joins TRBV7-9 to TRBJ1-5; D not resolved. This CDR3 has 14 residues. Germline V gene sequence: CDR1 SEHNR, CDR2 FQNEAQ (reference sequence). V was trimmed by 3 bases and J by 3 bases, leaving 9 bases between them. Here the CDR3 reads CASSLGGNNQPQHF. The CDR3 coding sequence is TGTGCCAGCAGCTTGGGAGGGAACAATCAGCCCCAGCATTTT.

This clonotype showed up just a few times. This sequence joins TRBV5-1 and TRBJ1-1, with TRBD1 as a possible D gene (6 bases). Germline V gene sequence: CDR1 SGHRS, CDR2 YFSETQ. Trimming stripped 3 bases from V and 1 base from J, with 13 bases between. The CDR3 length is 15 residues. This chain's CDR3 is CASSSTGHTNTEAFF. The CDR3 nucleotides read TGCGCCAGCAGCTCCACGGGACACACGAACACTGAAGCTTTCTTT.

This clonotype was seen a few times. The chain joins TRBV11-2 to TRBJ2-3; D possibly corresponds to TRBD2 (6 bases). The CDR3 contains 19 residues. V was pared by 6 bases and J by 2 bases, with 27 bases between. Germline V CDR1 and CDR2: SGHAT, FQNNGV. Here the CDR3 DNA reads TGTGCCAGCAGACCAAGTCCACTAGCCTTTCACGGGACCACAGATACGCAGTATTTT. The encoded protein is CASRPSPLAFHGTTDTQYF.

The V gene is TRBV5-4, the J gene TRBJ2-3; 9 positions match TRBD1. CDR1 is SGHNT, CDR2 YYREEE, per germline (reference sequence). With V trimmed by 2 bases and J by 5 bases, 6 bases remained unmatched. The CDR3 loop spans 15 amino acids. The CDR3 region is CASSLFYRGRDTQYF. CDR3 nucleotides: TGTGCCAGCAGCTTATTTTACAGGGGGCGAGATACGCAGTATTTT.

In its sample, this clonotype was seen a few times. The CDR3 is CSASGTSIAYNEQFF. CDR3 bases: TGCAGTGCGTCCGGGACTAGCATCGCCTACAATGAGCAGTTCTTC. This sequence joins TRBV20-1 and TRBJ2-1, with 9 bases fitting TRBD2. The junction had 8 bases not matched to a gene; V was cut back by 6 bases and J by 2 bases. CDR3 size: 15 residues. Germline CDR1 reads DFQATT; CDR2 reads SNEGSKA (reference sequence).

This chain links TRBV28 with TRBJ2-7, with unresolved D. Germline CDR1 MDHEN, CDR2 SYDVKM. V lost 6 bases and J 4 bases, leaving 10 bases between the germline ends. The CDR3 consists of 12 residues. This CDR3 is CASRLSAYEQYF. The DNA for the CDR3 is TGTGCCAGCAGGCTGTCTGCATACGAGCAGTACTTC.

The gene calls are TRBV10-3 and TRBJ1-3, with 8 bases matching TRBD1. Unmatched junction bases numbered 8, after V lost 7 bases and J lost 3 bases. Germline V gene data show CDR1 as ENHRY and CDR2 as SYGVKD. This CDR3 has 15 amino acids. CDR3 sequence reads: CAIIPDRASGNTIYF. The CDR3 DNA is TGTGCCATCATCCCGGACAGGGCTAGTGGAAACACCATATATTTT.

This clonotype was observed once. The rearrangement links TRBV7-2 to TRBJ1-1; 7 nucleotides agree with TRBD1. Losses at the gene ends were 5 bases for V and 3 bases for J; bases not matched to a gene: 9. From germline, CDR1 is SGHTA and CDR2 FQGNSA. The CDR3 is 15 residues long. CDR3 sequence (DNA): TGTGCCAGCAGCATACCCGGGACAGCATACACTGAAGCTTTCTTT. This sequence encodes CASSIPGTAYTEAFF.

There are a few counts of this clonotype. The chain is built from TRBV20-1 and TRBJ1-3, with TRBD1 identical over 8 bases. J lost 7 bases, V lost 3 bases, and 5 bases had no gene match. The CDR3 is made up of 13 amino acids. CDR1 and CDR2 (germline): DFQATT, SNEGSKA (reference sequence). This chain's CDR3 is CSARSRGRNTIYF. The DNA for the CDR3 is TGCAGTGCTAGGAGCAGGGGGCGGAACACCATATATTTT.

This clonotype was detected many times. The chain uses TRBV4-2 and TRBJ1-1, with a tentative D call TRBD1 (6 bases). Germline-derived CDR1 and CDR2 are LGHNA and YNFKEQ. The CDR3 totals 18 residues. V was shortened by 2 bases and J by 4 bases, with 23 bases between the two germline ends. CDR3 nucleotides: TGTGCCAGCAGCCAAACGGGGGCCCGGACATTCAGGGGCACTGAAGCTTTCTTT. Translation gives CASSQTGARTFRGTEAFF.

This clonotype was counted between two and nine times. The genes are TRBV7-3 and TRBJ2-3; TRBD2 aligns across 11 bases. Germline loops: CDR1 SGHTA, CDR2 FQGTGA. The CDR3 is 18 residues long. J lost 3 bases, V lost 1 base, and 9 bases had no gene match. The CDR3 DNA sequence: TGTGCCAGCAGCTTAAGGGGTAGGACTAGCGGGCCTACAGATACGCAGTATTTT. Translated: CASSLRGRTSGPTDTQYF.

The rearrangement links TRBV29-1 to TRBJ2-3; D is possibly TRBD2 (5 bases). The germline CDR1 and CDR2 sequences are SQVTM and ANQGSEA. The CDR3 loop spans 11 amino acids. Trimming pared 4 bases from V and 6 bases from J, leaving 8 bases between. CDR3 sequence: CSVGPGDTQYF. CDR3 nucleotides: TGCAGCGTTGGGCCGGGGGATACGCAGTATTTT.

The chain recombines TRBV4-3 with TRBJ1-1; the D is unclear. Trimming pared 0 bases from V and 6 bases from J, leaving 14 bases between. In germline, CDR1 is LGHNA, CDR2 YSLEER. This CDR3 spans 15 amino acids. The CDR3 bases are TGCGCCAGCAGCCAAGATCGGACTTGGATCTCTGAAGCTTTCTTT. It specifies CASSQDRTWISEAFF.

This clonotype occurred a few times. The chain recombines TRBV29-1 with TRBJ1-6; 11 bases align to TRBD1. Germline V gene data show CDR1 as SQVTM and CDR2 as ANQGSEA. The CDR3 sequence is 15 residues long. V was pared by 5 bases and J by 7 bases, with 7 bases of the junction left unmatched. The CDR3 DNA is TGCAGCGTTAGGACAGGGGGCGGCCAAAATTCACCCCTCCACTTT. It yields the protein CSVRTGGGQNSPLHF.

In this sample, this clonotype turned up a few times. The chain carries TRBV5-1 and TRBJ2-1; 7 bases map to TRBD1. The V gene end was trimmed by 4 bases and the J gene end by 1 base; junction bases not matched to a gene: 5. CDR3 size: 15 residues. CDR1 and CDR2 (germline): SGHRS, YFSETQ. Written as DNA, the CDR3 is TGCGCCAGCAGCGCACCGGGACAGTCCTACAATGAGCAGTTCTTC. It codes for CASSAPGQSYNEQFF.